This T cell receptor beta chain was sequenced for a study of T cell repertoires in cytomegalovirus infection. Study summary: Recently identified HLA-C-restricted and well-studied HLA-B-restricted CMV epitopes were used. CMV infection and matching HLA type were both indicated by public TCR beta signatures.

The germline gives CDR1 SGHTA, CDR2 FQGNSA. The length of the CDR3 is 15 residues. The V end lost 1 base, the J end lost 8 bases, and 17 bases lay between the germline ends. In TCRdb, the reads were re-called with MiXCR into one record per CDR3 protein. In the table there are about 920,000 distinct CDR3 sequences, more than 25% of which are singletons. Findings and limits, study-wide: There were HLA-C-restricted CMV-specific TCR beta clonotypes dominating the ex vivo response. Pooled public TCR beta family frequency picked out CMV carriers with the relevant HLA.

Comment on this clonotype: Its antigen is currently unknown.

The sample in question was cultured CD8+ T cells from PBMCs, obtained from culture after CMV antigen stimulation. This chain connects TRBV7-2 to TRBJ1-2; D gene ambiguous. The origin of this receptor is a human donor in good health (CMV status not recorded). Some clones in this sample may be carry-over from other donors' samples. The CDR3 protein is CASSLVGPEAGGYTF. The CDR3 nucleotides read TGTGCCAGCAGCTTAGTGGGTCCGGAGGCGGGGGGCTACACCTTC. The variable domain in full, with the rest retrieved from reference TRBV7-2 and TRBJ1-2, is GAGVSQSPSNKVTEKGKDVELRCDPISGHTALYWYRQSLGQGLEFLIYFQGNSAPDKSGLPSDRFSAERTGGSVSTLTIQRTQQEDSAVYLCASSLVGPEAGGYTFGSGTRLTVV.